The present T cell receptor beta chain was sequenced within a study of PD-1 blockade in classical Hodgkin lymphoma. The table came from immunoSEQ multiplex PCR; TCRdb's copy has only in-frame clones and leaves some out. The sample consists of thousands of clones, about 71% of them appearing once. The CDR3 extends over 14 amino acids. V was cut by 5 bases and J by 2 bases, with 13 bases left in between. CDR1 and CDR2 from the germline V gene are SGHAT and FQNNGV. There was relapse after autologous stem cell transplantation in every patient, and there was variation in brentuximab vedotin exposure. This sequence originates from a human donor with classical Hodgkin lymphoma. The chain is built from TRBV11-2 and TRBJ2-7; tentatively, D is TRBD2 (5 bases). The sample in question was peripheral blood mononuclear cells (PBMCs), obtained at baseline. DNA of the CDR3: TGTGCCAGCAGCCTCTGGACGGGGACCTACGAGCAGTACTTC. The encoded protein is CASSLWTGTYEQYF.